The rows below give T cell receptor beta chains drawn from one sample of a study of blood T cell repertoires in COVID-19. The data were produced by immunoSEQ multiplex PCR, yet TCRdb's version contains in-frame clones alone and is incomplete. Among 200,000 to 250,000 clones listed, 85% were seen once. The specimen was PBMCs or T cells enriched from blood (not recorded which). The receptors stem from a man aged 35 to 55 who had recovered from COVID-19. Both conserved end residues are part of each CDR3. D genes are given only for firm matches. Clone size is not always given. Where it is, it says once, few, many or a class for expanded clones.

D	V	size	J	DNA	CDR3
.	TRBV18	once	TRBJ1-5	TGTGCCAGCTCAACGACAGGAGATTCAGGACAGCCCCAGCATTTT	CASSTTGDSGQPQHF
TRBD1	TRBV5-6	.	TRBJ1-5	TGTGCCAGCAGCTCGACAGGGCTAAATCAGCCCCAGCATTTT	CASSSTGLNQPQHF
.	TRBV7-2	few	TRBJ2-7	TGTGCCAGCAGCTTTTCGGGAGCCTACGAGCAGTACTTC	CASSFSGAYEQYF
TRBD1	TRBV7-3	once	TRBJ1-2	TGTGCCAGCAGCTTAGGGACAGGACTTCATTATGGCTACACCTTC	CASSLGTGLHYGYTF
TRBD1	TRBV28	once	TRBJ2-3	TGTGCCAGCGGGGTTCCGGGACAGGGTCTAAGGGCTAGCACAGATACGCAGTATTTT	CASGVPGQGLRASTDTQYF
TRBD1	TRBV6-5	.	TRBJ2-1	TGTGCCAGCAGCCGGGACAGGGGGCGTCTGAATGAGCAGTTCTTC	CASSRDRGRLNEQFF
TRBD1	TRBV7-9	.	TRBJ2-1	TGTGCCAGCAGCTCTTGGGGACAGGTTATGAATGAGCAGTTCTTC	CASSSWGQVMNEQFF
.	TRBV13	.	TRBJ2-1	TGTGCCAGCAGCTGGCAAGTAGGGACACAAGGCTACAATGAGCAGTTCTTC	CASSWQVGTQGYNEQFF
TRBD1	TRBV28	.	TRBJ1-5	TGTGCCAGCAGTTTAATACAGGGGCATCAGCCCCAGCATTTT	CASSLIQGHQPQHF
.	TRBV14	.	TRBJ1-1	TGTGCCAGCGCACAGGGGAACACTGAAGCTTTCTTT	CASAQGNTEAFF
.	TRBV9	.	TRBJ1-5	TGTGCCAGCAGCGCTGACATCAATCAGCCCCAGCATTTT	CASSADINQPQHF
TRBD2	TRBV9	.	TRBJ2-7	TGTGCCAGCAGCCAACTAGCGCGGGGCGACGAGCAGTACTTC	CASSQLARGDEQYF
.	TRBV4-1	.	TRBJ1-4	TGCGCCAGCAGCCCGGTCGCAACTAATGAAAAACTGTTTTTT	CASSPVATNEKLFF
.	TRBV28	.	TRBJ2-6	TGTGCCAGCAGCTTACGGGGGGCGATGACTGGGGCCAACGTCCTGACTTTC	CASSLRGAMTGANVLTF
.	TRBV30	few	TRBJ2-7	TGTGCCTATCTCACCGGGTACTCCTACGAGCAGTACTTC	CAYLTGYSYEQYF
.	TRBV3-1/TRBV3-2	few	TRBJ1-5	TGTGCCAGCAGCCAATCGCCGGCGACAGGCTTATCGAGCAATCAGCCCCAGCATTTT	CASSQSPATGLSSNQPQHF
.	TRBV3-1/TRBV3-2	few	TRBJ1-2	TGTGCCAGCAGTCGAGTCCCTCGGGGGGAATCGTATGGCTACACCTTC	CASSRVPRGESYGYTF
TRBD2	TRBV7-2	.	TRBJ2-5	TGTGCCAGCAGCTTAGGGGTTAGCGGGAGTGAGACCCAGTACTTC	CASSLGVSGSETQYF
TRBD2	TRBV5-1	.	TRBJ2-1	TGCGCCAGCAGCCTAGCGGGAGTGGGCTCCTACAATGAGCAGTTCTTC	CASSLAGVGSYNEQFF
.	TRBV12-3/TRBV12-4	.	TRBJ2-7	TGTGCCAGCAAAGCAGGGTGGTCCTACGAGCAGTACTTC	CASKAGWSYEQYF
.	TRBV4-1	.	TRBJ2-7	TGCGCCAGCAGCCACCTCCTTTCTAGCGAAAATTCCTTCTCCTACGAGCAGTACTTC	CASSHLLSSENSFSYEQYF
.	TRBV4-2	.	TRBJ2-7	TGTGCCAGCAGCCAAGCGGGCGGGGCCAGCTCCTACGAGCAGTACTTC	CASSQAGGASSYEQYF